Shown below are 24 T cell receptor beta chains from a single sample sequenced in a study of breast tumors, draining lymph nodes, adjacent tissues. From the multiplex PCR reads, TCRdb called clonotypes with MiXCR, one entry per CDR3 protein. The sample lists around 100,000 distinct CDR3 sequences, 21% occurring once. Breast cancer patients provided tissue from their axillary draining lymph nodes. The sample was axillary lymph node tissue. The receptors here all came from a female donor with breast cancer. Some clones in this sample may be carry-over from other donors' samples.

This clonotype was counted a few times. One base away lies a much larger clone, so this may be a sequencing read error. The rearrangement links TRBV6-5 to TRBJ1-2; 7 bases map to TRBD1. Germline V gene data show CDR1 as MNHEY and CDR2 as SVGAGI. The CDR3 extends over 15 amino acids. V dropped 2 bases and J dropped 1; count of bases not matched to a gene: 4. CDR3 residues: CASSYRQGINYGYTF. Here the CDR3 DNA reads TGTGCCAGCAGTTACAGACAGGGAATTAACTATGGCTACACCTTC.

There are many counts of this clonotype. The V call is TRBV4-1, the J call TRBJ2-5, with D possibly called TRBD1 or TRBD2 (5 bases each). The V end lost 0 bases, the J end lost 6 bases, and 14 bases lay between the germline ends. This CDR3 has 15 residues. Germline CDR1 and CDR2: MGHRA and YSYEKL. The CDR3 nucleotides are TGCGCCAGCAGCCAAGATGACGGGGCTGGACAGACCCAGTACTTC. Its translation is CASSQDDGAGQTQYF.

This clonotype was seen repeatedly, ten times or more. J is TRBJ1-5 and V is TRBV5-1; TRBD1 might be the D (6 bases). The CDR3 spans 16 residues. CDR1 and CDR2 from the germline V gene are SGHRS and YFSETQ. V was clipped by 0 bases and J by 0 bases, with 10 bases between them. CDR3 in DNA: TGCGCCAGCAGCTTGGGGGGGCTCGATAGCAATCAGCCCCAGCATTTT. This codes for CASSLGGLDSNQPQHF.

This clonotype was seen many times. The rearrangement links TRBV4-1 to TRBJ1-2; D may be TRBD1 (5 bases). The CDR3 totals 12 residues. Deletions cut 0 bases from V and 8 bases from J, with 7 bases between. Germline CDR1 and CDR2: MGHRA and YSYEKL. The CDR3 is CASSQERDGYTF. The CDR3 DNA reads as TGCGCCAGCAGCCAAGAAAGGGACGGCTACACCTTC.

This clonotype was observed many times. The chain recombines TRBV30 with TRBJ2-7; maybe TRBD1 (7 bases). The V gene's germline CDR1 is GTSNPN and CDR2 SVGIG (reference sequence). This CDR3 has 12 amino acids. Trimming took off 5 bases at V and 0 bases at J, with 8 bases between the two ends. CDR3 DNA: TGTGCCTGGCAGGGGGGCTCCTACGAGCAGTACTTC. Its translation: CAWQGGSYEQYF.

This clonotype was observed a few times. The rearrangement links TRBV5-4 to TRBJ1-5; D is unresolved. Looked up from germline, CDR1 is SGHNT and CDR2 is YYREEE (reference sequence). V shed 2 bases and J shed 3 bases, with 6 bases lying between them. This CDR3 is 13 amino acids long. CDR3 in amino acids: CASSFDVNQPQHF. CDR3 sequence (DNA): TGTGCCAGCAGCTTCGACGTCAATCAGCCCCAGCATTTT.

This clonotype was observed at least ten times. The chain employs TRBV6-1 and TRBJ2-1; D might be TRBD2 (6 bases). The CDR3 loop spans 14 amino acids. Deletions cut 2 bases from V and 10 bases from J, with 15 bases between. Per germline, CDR1 MNHNS and CDR2 SASEGT. The CDR3 spells CASSEQIGGNEQFF. The CDR3 DNA reads TGTGCCAGCAGTGAACAGATTGGAGGGAACGAGCAGTTCTTC.

This clonotype was detected ten times or more. J is TRBJ2-7 and V is TRBV7-8; D is undetermined. Germline lookup yields CDR1 SGHVS and CDR2 FQNEAQ. Trimming removed 0 bases from V and 2 bases from J, with 8 bases in between. The CDR3 sequence is 14 residues long. For the CDR3, the DNA is TGTGCCAGCAGCTTAGCCCAGCGCCCCTACGAGCAGTACTTC. Translating gives CASSLAQRPYEQYF.

This clonotype has a count of ten or more. The chain employs TRBV20-1 and TRBJ1-4; 9 nucleotides match TRBD1. The trim removed 1 base at V and 3 bases at J, leaving 9 bases unmatched. Per germline, CDR1 DFQATT and CDR2 SNEGSKA (reference sequence). This CDR3 contains 17 residues. The CDR3 loop reads CSARATGGAVANEKLFF. The CDR3 bases are TGCAGTGCTAGAGCTACAGGGGGCGCGGTGGCTAATGAAAAACTGTTTTTT.

The J gene is TRBJ2-6, the V gene TRBV5-5; D is ambiguous. The CDR3 has 17 residues. With 1 base removed from V and 0 bases from J, the gap between germline ends came to 11 bases. Germline V gene data show CDR1 as SGHKS and CDR2 as YYEKEE (reference sequence). CDR3 loop: CASSLISTASGANVLTF. The CDR3, as DNA: TGTGCCAGCAGCTTGATTTCGACGGCCTCTGGGGCCAACGTCCTGACTTTC. Full variable domain (outside the CDR3, taken from reference TRBV5-5 and TRBJ2-6): DAGVTQSPTHLIKTRGQQVTLRCSPISGHKSVSWYQQVLGQGPQFIFQYYEKEERGRGNFPDRFSARQFPNYSSELNVNALLLGDSALYLCASSLISTASGANVLTFGAGSRLTVL.

This clonotype was found many times. V and J are TRBV27 and TRBJ1-2; 8 nucleotides align to TRBD1. Germline lookup yields CDR1 MNHEY and CDR2 SMNVEV (reference sequence). V lost 5 bases, J lost 8 bases, and 7 bases stayed unmatched. There are 13 residues in the CDR3. CDR3: CASSPGQGRGYTF. CDR3 DNA: TGTGCCAGCAGTCCAGGACAGGGCAGGGGCTACACCTTC.

This clonotype was recorded at least ten times. The chain uses TRBV4-1 and TRBJ2-3, with D unclear. This CDR3 comprises 16 residues. Trimming removed 1 base at V and 2 bases at J, with 13 bases between. Looked up from germline, CDR1 is MGHRA and CDR2 is YSYEKL. The CDR3 DNA reads as TGCGCCAGCAGCCAAGGTTTTAGCAGATTCACAGATACGCAGTATTTT. Residues: CASSQGFSRFTDTQYF.

This clonotype has at least ten counts. This chain connects TRBV6-5 to TRBJ1-2; TRBD1 matches at 7 bases. The V gene's germline CDR1 is MNHEY and CDR2 SVGAGI. This CDR3 region has 14 residues. V was pared by 0 bases and J by 7 bases, with 5 bases of the junction left unmatched. DNA of the CDR3: TGTGCCAGCAGTTACTCGACCCCAGGGGGTGGCTACACCTTC. It encodes CASSYSTPGGGYTF.

This clonotype was seen only once. The V call is TRBV6-5, the J call TRBJ1-5; a possible D gene is TRBD1 (5 bases). V lost 7 bases, J lost 3 bases, and 13 bases lay in between. The CDR3 spans 14 residues. CDR1 and CDR2 (germline): MNHEY, SVGAGI. This CDR3 is CASNRDRNNQPQHF. The CDR3 nucleotides read TGTGCCAGCAACCGGGACCGAAACAATCAGCCCCAGCATTTT.

The gene calls are TRBV11-3 and TRBJ2-2; D might be TRBD1 (5 bases). V dropped 5 bases and J dropped 6 bases, with 10 bases sitting between them. CDR1 and CDR2 from the germline V gene are SGHNT and YENEEA. This CDR3 is built from 13 residues. The chain's CDR3 is CASSQRGPGELFF. The CDR3 nucleotides read TGTGCCAGCAGCCAAAGGGGTCCCGGGGAGCTGTTTTTT.

This clonotype was counted only a few times. The chain is built from TRBV24-1 and TRBJ1-1; D ambiguous. With 0 bases removed from V and 1 base from J, the gap between germline ends came to 2 bases. CDR1 is KGHDR, CDR2 SFDVKD, per germline. The CDR3 runs to 13 residues. CDR3 sequence: CATSDLSNTEAFF. The DNA of the CDR3 is TGTGCCACCAGTGATTTGTCGAACACTGAAGCTTTCTTT.

As concerns this clonotype: A much larger clonotype is one base distant, so this may be a read error. The chain combines TRBV20-1 with TRBJ1-2; D gene unclear. This CDR3 has 11 residues. Germline CDR1 DFQATT, CDR2 SNEGSKA (reference sequence). The CDR3 bases are TGCAATGCTCGTTGGTTTTATGGCTACACCTTT. This sequence encodes CNARWFYGYTF.

This clonotype was seen at least ten times. V and J are TRBV29-1 and TRBJ2-3, with D possibly TRBD2 on 5 matching bases. The CDR3 has 14 amino acids. Trimming removed 4 bases from V and 0 bases from J, with 11 bases in between. Germline V gene sequence: CDR1 SQVTM, CDR2 ANQGSEA. The CDR3 DNA reads TGCAGCGTTGGACTACCCCTAAGCACAGATACGCAGTATTTT. It is translated as CSVGLPLSTDTQYF.

Concerning this clonotype itself: Being one base from a much bigger clone, this may be a read error. The chain links TRBV6-5 to TRBJ1-5, with D tentatively TRBD1 (6 bases). This CDR3 has 16 residues. Germline CDR1 reads MNHEY; CDR2 reads SVGAGI. The CDR3 reads CACSLTYRVSNQPQHF. CDR3 nucleotides: TGTGCCTGCAGTTTAACTTACAGGGTTAGCAATCAGCCCCAGCATTTT.

In this sample, this clonotype turned up many times. V gene TRBV4-1 combines with J gene TRBJ2-5; D not certain. Germline CDR1 and CDR2: MGHRA and YSYEKL. CDR3 length equals 15 residues. V shed 1 base and J shed 2 bases, with 11 bases lying between them. In DNA, the CDR3 is TGCGCCAGCAGCCAAGGGTCCTGGGGACAAGAGACCCAGTACTTC. It translates to CASSQGSWGQETQYF.

This clonotype was found many times. The chain has TRBV6-6 and TRBJ2-5; D unresolved. Germline V gives CDR1 MNHNY, CDR2 SVGAGI (reference sequence). The CDR3 consists of 16 residues. V gave up 0 bases and J gave up 4 bases, with 15 bases separating them. The CDR3 sequence is CASSYSIGRMSETQYF. The CDR3 nucleotides read TGTGCCAGCAGTTACTCGATTGGGCGTATGTCAGAGACCCAGTACTTC.

This clonotype has a count of ten or more. The CDR3 sequence: CASSLDRGQLRYEQYF. Here the CDR3 DNA reads TGCGCCAGCAGCTTGGACAGGGGCCAGCTGCGCTACGAGCAGTACTTC. The V and J genes are TRBV5-1 and TRBJ2-7, with TRBD1 identical over 7 bases. The germline CDR1 and CDR2 sequences are SGHRS and YFSETQ. This CDR3 has 16 residues. Trimming took 0 bases from V and 3 from J; bases not matched to a gene: 9. Based on the CDR3 plus reference TRBV5-1 and TRBJ2-7, the full variable domain is KAGVTQTPRYLIKTRGQQVTLSCSPISGHRSVSWYQQTPGQGLQFLFEYFSETQRNKGNFPGRFSGRQFSNSRSEMNVSTLELGDSALYLCASSLDRGQLRYEQYFGPGTRLTVT.

Many counts were recorded for this clonotype. This chain links TRBV19 with TRBJ1-2; perhaps TRBD1 as D (5 bases). V lost 4 bases, J lost 5 bases, and 11 bases lay in between. This CDR3 comprises 13 residues. Germline values: CDR1 LNHDA, CDR2 SQIVND (reference sequence). CDR3 DNA sequence: TGTGCCAGTAGTAACCGGGACGGATATGGCTACACCTTC. It codes for CASSNRDGYGYTF.

The chain employs TRBV30 and TRBJ1-4; 7 nucleotides align to TRBD1. V shed 0 bases and J 0 bases; nucleotides not matched to a gene: 1. The germline V gene encodes CDR1 GTSNPN and CDR2 SVGIG (reference sequence). There are 15 residues in the CDR3. In DNA, the CDR3 is TGTGCCTGGAGTGTAGGGACAGCAACTAATGAAAAACTGTTTTTT. Residues: CAWSVGTATNEKLFF.